The 11 T cell receptor beta chains given below trace back to one sample, sequenced in a study of blood T cell repertoires in COVID-19. Clones were read by immunoSEQ multiplex PCR, and TCRdb kept only the in-frame ones, dropping some. The table includes 200,000 to 300,000 clones, about 91% detected once. Sequenced sample: peripheral blood. The source of these receptors is a woman aged 25 to 45 with COVID-19, enrolled during active disease.

The genes are TRBV6-5 and TRBJ1-4, with a weak D call TRBD1 (6 bases). Germline V lookup: CDR1 MNHEY, CDR2 SVGAGI. Trimming stripped 6 bases from V and 8 bases from J, with 13 bases between. The CDR3 consists of 13 residues. CDR3 nucleotides: TGTGCCAGCAGGTCCCAACAGGGCGAAAAACTGTTTTTT. It codes for CASRSQQGEKLFF.

This sequence joins TRBV2 and TRBJ2-7; TRBD2 agrees at 7 bases. The germline V gene encodes CDR1 SNHLY and CDR2 FYNNEI. The CDR3 sequence is 12 residues long. V lost 5 bases, J lost 7 bases, and 5 bases stayed unmatched. The CDR3 loop is CASSIWGGEQYV. CDR3 bases: TGTGCCAGCAGTATCTGGGGGGGGGAGCAGTACGTC.

The gene calls are TRBV4-1 and TRBJ2-7; D is unresolved. Germline-derived CDR1 and CDR2 are MGHRA and YSYEKL. V gave up 1 base and J gave up 0 bases, with 16 bases separating them. The CDR3 length is 17 residues. The CDR3 protein is CASSQGLLRSLSYEQYF. The CDR3 DNA sequence: TGCGCCAGCAGCCAAGGTCTTCTAAGATCACTCTCCTACGAGCAGTACTTC.

This chain joins TRBV7-2 and TRBJ1-2; 9 bases fit TRBD1. This CDR3 spans 14 amino acids. V gave up 4 bases and J gave up 6 bases; unmatched junction bases: 6. CDR1 and CDR2 from the germline V gene are SGHTA and FQGNSA. The CDR3 nucleotides read TGTGCCAGCAGCTCGGGACAGGGTTCGGATGGCTACACCTTC. Protein product: CASSSGQGSDGYTF. The full variable domain, with the rest looked up from reference TRBV7-2 and TRBJ1-2, is GAGVSQSPSNKVTEKGKDVELRCDPISGHTALYWYRQSLGQGLEFLIYFQGNSAPDKSGLPSDRFSAERTGGSVSTLTIQRTQQEDSAVYLCASSSGQGSDGYTFGSGTRLTVV.

A single count supports this clone. The V call is TRBV10-3, the J call TRBJ2-1; D unresolved. Looked up from germline, CDR1 is ENHRY and CDR2 is SYGVKD. V was clipped by 4 bases and J by 0 bases, with 10 bases between them. The CDR3 covers 15 residues. The chain's CDR3 is CAISASDFSYNEQFF. The CDR3 region has the DNA TGTGCCATCAGTGCTTCTGACTTCTCCTACAATGAGCAGTTCTTC.

The chain carries TRBV11-2 and TRBJ2-5; 9 bases align to TRBD1. In germline, CDR1 is SGHAT, CDR2 FQNNGV. Trimming cost V 1 base and J 2 bases; bases outside gene matches: 8. This CDR3 region has 17 residues. In DNA form, the CDR3 reads TGTGCCAGCAGCTTAGGTCCGGACAGGGGATCACAAGAGACCCAGTACTTC. Its translation: CASSLGPDRGSQETQYF. The full variable domain, in which reference TRBV11-2 and TRBJ2-5 provide the parts outside the CDR3, is EAGVAQSPRYKIIEKRQSVAFWCNPISGHATLYWYQQILGQGPKLLIQFQNNGVVDDSQLPKDRFSAERLKGVDSTLKIQPAKLEDSAVYLCASSLGPDRGSQETQYFGPGTRLLVL.

The chain recombines TRBV28 with TRBJ2-2, with 8 bases identical to TRBD2. The CDR3 contains 15 residues. The V gene end was trimmed by 6 bases and the J gene end by 0 bases; junction bases not matched to a gene: 3. Per the germline V gene, CDR1 is MDHEN and CDR2 is SYDVKM. The CDR3 sequence: CASSPAGANTGELFF. The CDR3, as DNA: TGTGCCAGCAGCCCAGCGGGGGCGAACACCGGGGAGCTGTTTTTT. The full variable domain, with the rest looked up from reference TRBV28 and TRBJ2-2, is DVKVTQSSRYLVKRTGEKVFLECVQDMDHENMFWYRQDPGLGLRLIYFSYDVKMKEKGDIPEGYSVSREKKERFSLILESASTNQTSMYLCASSPAGANTGELFFGEGSRLTVL.

This chain joins TRBV4-1 and TRBJ1-1, with no clear D. Trimming stripped 3 bases from V and 1 base from J, with 9 bases between. In germline, CDR1 is MGHRA, CDR2 YSYEKL. The CDR3 spans 14 residues. CDR3 DNA sequence: TGCGCCAGCAGCCATGTAACAGCGAACACTGAAGCTTTCTTT. Its protein product is CASSHVTANTEAFF.

The CDR3 region is CASSLLGGTSYEQYF. The CDR3, as DNA: TGTGCCAGCAGTTTATTGGGGGGAACCTCCTACGAGCAGTACTTC. The genes are TRBV28 and TRBJ2-7, with D perhaps matching TRBD2 (6 bases). Germline-derived CDR1 and CDR2 are MDHEN and SYDVKM. The CDR3 length is 15 residues. Trimming cost V 1 base and J 0 bases, with 10 bases left between them. The full variable domain, completed using reference TRBV28 and TRBJ2-7, is DVKVTQSSRYLVKRTGEKVFLECVQDMDHENMFWYRQDPGLGLRLIYFSYDVKMKEKGDIPEGYSVSREKKERFSLILESASTNQTSMYLCASSLLGGTSYEQYFGPGTRLTVT.

This clone came up once. The CDR3 DNA follows: TGTGCCAGCAGCTCCCGGACAGGGGTAGCCGGGGAGCTGTTTTTT. It translates to CASSSRTGVAGELFF. V usage is TRBV7-2 and J usage is TRBJ2-2; 9 bases are shared with TRBD1. This CDR3 has 15 amino acids. Per germline, CDR1 SGHTA and CDR2 FQGNSA. Trimming at V came to 4 bases and at J to 6 bases, leaving 6 bases not matched to a gene.

This chain joins TRBV19 and TRBJ2-1, with 9 bases fitting TRBD2. The CDR3 totals 15 residues. Looked up from germline, CDR1 is LNHDA and CDR2 is SQIVND (reference sequence). After removal of 5 bases from V and 2 bases from J, the junction contained 4 bases not matched to a gene. The CDR3 is CASSPSGGPYNEQFF. For the CDR3, the DNA is TGTGCCAGTAGTCCAAGCGGGGGGCCCTACAATGAGCAGTTCTTC.